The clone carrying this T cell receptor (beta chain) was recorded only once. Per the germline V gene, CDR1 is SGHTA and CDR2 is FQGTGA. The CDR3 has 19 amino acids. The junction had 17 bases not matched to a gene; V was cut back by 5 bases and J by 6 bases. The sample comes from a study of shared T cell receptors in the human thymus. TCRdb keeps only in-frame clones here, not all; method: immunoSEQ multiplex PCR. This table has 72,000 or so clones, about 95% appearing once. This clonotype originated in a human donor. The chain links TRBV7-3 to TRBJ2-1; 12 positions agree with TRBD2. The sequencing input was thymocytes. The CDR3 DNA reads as TGTGCCAGCAGCCACCTCTCTCTAGCGGGGGGGCCTCGTGGCAATGAGCAGTTCTTC. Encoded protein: CASSHLSLAGGPRGNEQFF. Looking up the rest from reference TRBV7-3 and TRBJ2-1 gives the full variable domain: GAGVSQTPSNKVTEKGKYVELRCDPISGHTALYWYRQSLGQGPEFLIYFQGTGAADDSGLPNDRFFAVRPEGSVSTLKIQRTERGDSAVYLCASSHLSLAGGPRGNEQFFGPGTRLTVL.